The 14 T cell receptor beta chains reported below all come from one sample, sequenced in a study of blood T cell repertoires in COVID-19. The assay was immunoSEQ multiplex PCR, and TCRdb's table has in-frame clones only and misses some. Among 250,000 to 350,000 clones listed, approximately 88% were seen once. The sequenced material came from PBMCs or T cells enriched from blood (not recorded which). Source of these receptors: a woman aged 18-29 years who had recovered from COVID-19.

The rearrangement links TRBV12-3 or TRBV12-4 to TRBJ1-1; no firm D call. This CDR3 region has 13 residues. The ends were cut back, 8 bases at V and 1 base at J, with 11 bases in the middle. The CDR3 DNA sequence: TGTGCCAGCTCCACAGTCACGAACACTGAAGCTTTCTTT. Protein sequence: CASSTVTNTEAFF.

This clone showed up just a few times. CDR3 bases: TGCGCCAGCAGCTTGGTTGGGGAAAGGGGCACTGAAGCTTTCTTT. Translating it yields CASSLVGERGTEAFF. The chain recombines TRBV5-1 with TRBJ1-1, with D perhaps matching TRBD1 (5 bases). CDR1 and CDR2 from the germline V gene are SGHRS and YFSETQ. The CDR3 extends over 15 amino acids. Trimming removed 0 bases from V and 4 bases from J, with 13 bases in between.

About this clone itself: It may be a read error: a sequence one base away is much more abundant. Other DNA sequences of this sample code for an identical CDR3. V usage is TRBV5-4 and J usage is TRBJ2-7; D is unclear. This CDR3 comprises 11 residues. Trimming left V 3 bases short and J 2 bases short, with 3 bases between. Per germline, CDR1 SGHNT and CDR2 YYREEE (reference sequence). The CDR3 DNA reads TGTGCCAGCAGCTCCACCTACGAGCAGTACTTC. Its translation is CASSSTYEQYF.

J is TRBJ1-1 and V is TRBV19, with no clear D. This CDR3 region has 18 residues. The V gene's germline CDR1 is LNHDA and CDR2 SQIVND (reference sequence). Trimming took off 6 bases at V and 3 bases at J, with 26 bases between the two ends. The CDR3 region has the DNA TGTGCCAGTAGCCCTCGAAGGCCCCCCCCGGTGGGCGACACTGAAGCTTTCTTT. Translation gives CASSPRRPPPVGDTEAFF.

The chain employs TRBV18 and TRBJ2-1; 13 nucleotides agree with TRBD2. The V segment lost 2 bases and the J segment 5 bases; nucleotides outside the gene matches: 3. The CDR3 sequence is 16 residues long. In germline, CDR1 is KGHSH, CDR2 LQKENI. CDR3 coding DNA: TGTGCCAGCTCACCAGTACTAGCGGGAGGGGACAATGAGCAGTTCTTC. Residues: CASSPVLAGGDNEQFF. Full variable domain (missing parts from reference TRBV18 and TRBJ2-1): NAGVMQNPRHLVRRRGQEARLRCSPMKGHSHVYWYRQLPEEGLKFMVYLQKENIIDESGMPKERFSAEFPKEGPSILRIQQVVRGDSAAYFCASSPVLAGGDNEQFFGPGTRLTVL.

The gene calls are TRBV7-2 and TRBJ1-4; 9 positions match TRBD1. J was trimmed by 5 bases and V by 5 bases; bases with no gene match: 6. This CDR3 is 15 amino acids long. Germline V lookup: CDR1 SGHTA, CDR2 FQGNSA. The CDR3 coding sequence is TGTGCCAGCAGCCCCAGACAGGGGGACAATGAAAAACTGTTTTTT. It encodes CASSPRQGDNEKLFF.

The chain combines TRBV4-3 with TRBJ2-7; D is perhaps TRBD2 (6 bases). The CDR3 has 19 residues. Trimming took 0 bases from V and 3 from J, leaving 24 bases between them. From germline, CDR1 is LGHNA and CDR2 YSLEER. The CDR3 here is CASSQDIPNRWDSRYEQYF. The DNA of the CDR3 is TGCGCCAGCAGCCAAGATATCCCAAACCGATGGGACTCCCGCTACGAGCAGTACTTC.

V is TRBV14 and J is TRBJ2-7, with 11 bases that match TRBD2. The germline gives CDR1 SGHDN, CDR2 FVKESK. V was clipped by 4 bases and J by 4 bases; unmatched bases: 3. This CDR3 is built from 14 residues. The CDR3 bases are TGTGCCAGCAGCCGACTAGCGGGAAGGTACGAGCAGTACTTC. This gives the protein CASSRLAGRYEQYF.

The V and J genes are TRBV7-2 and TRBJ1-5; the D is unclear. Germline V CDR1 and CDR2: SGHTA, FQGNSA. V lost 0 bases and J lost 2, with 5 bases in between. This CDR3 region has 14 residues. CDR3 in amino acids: CASSLAGGNQPQHF. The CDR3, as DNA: TGTGCCAGCAGCTTAGCGGGAGGCAATCAGCCCCAGCATTTT.

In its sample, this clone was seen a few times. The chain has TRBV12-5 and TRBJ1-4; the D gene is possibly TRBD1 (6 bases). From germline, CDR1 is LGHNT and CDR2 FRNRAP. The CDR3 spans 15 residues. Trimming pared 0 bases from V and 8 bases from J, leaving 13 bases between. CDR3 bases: TGTGCTAGTGGTTTGGTAGCTACAGGGCACGAAAAACTGTTTTTT. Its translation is CASGLVATGHEKLFF.

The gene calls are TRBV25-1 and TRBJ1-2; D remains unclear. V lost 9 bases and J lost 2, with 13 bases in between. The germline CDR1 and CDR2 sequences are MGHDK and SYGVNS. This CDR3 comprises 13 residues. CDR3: CAREGSPNYGYTF. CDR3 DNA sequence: TGTGCCAGGGAGGGCTCTCCCAACTATGGCTACACCTTC.

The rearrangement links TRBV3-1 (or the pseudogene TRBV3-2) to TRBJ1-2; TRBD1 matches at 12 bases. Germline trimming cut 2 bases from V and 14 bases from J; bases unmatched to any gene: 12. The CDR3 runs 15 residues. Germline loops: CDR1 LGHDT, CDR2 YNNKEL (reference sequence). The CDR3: CASSQSGTGGASSTF. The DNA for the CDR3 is TGTGCCAGCAGCCAATCCGGGACAGGGGGCGCTAGTAGTACCTTC.

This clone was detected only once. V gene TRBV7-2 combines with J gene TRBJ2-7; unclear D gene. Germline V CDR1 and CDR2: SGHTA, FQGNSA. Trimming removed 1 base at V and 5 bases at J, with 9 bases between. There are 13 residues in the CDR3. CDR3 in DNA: TGTGCCAGCAGCTTAGAGAGTGTAGACGAGCAGTACTTC. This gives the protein CASSLESVDEQYF.

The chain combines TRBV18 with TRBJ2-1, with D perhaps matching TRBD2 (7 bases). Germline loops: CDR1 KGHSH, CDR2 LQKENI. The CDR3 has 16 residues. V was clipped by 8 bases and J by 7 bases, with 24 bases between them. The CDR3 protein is CASPTNRRGAVNEQFF. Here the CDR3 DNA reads TGTGCCAGCCCCACCAATAGACGGGGGGCCGTAAATGAGCAGTTCTTC.